Below, 7 T cell receptor beta chains from the same sample are listed, as sequenced in a study of immune heterogeneity within non-small cell lung tumors. Amplification of TCR beta CDR3 was performed by multiplex PCR with 32 V and 13 J primers. TCRdb analysed the multiplex PCR reads with MiXCR anew, one entry per CDR3 protein. Of some 6,000 distinct CDR3 sequences in the sample, roughly 18% are singletons; the top ten hold 3.5% to 4%. Template material for each sample was about 560 ng of bulk tumor genomic DNA. The authors collected several far-apart biopsies from each primary tumor during surgery. Curative surgical treatment was performed in patients who had newly diagnosed, untreated non-small cell lung cancer. Sequenced: lung tumor tissue. The source is a man aged 40-55 years with non-small cell lung cancer.

Judged by abundance, this clonotype is medium-sized. V is TRBV12-3 or TRBV12-4 and J is TRBJ2-7; D may be TRBD1 (6 bases). The CDR3 is made up of 13 amino acids. Trimming removed 6 bases from V and 0 bases from J, with 9 bases in between. The CDR3 region is CASSRTASYEQYF. The CDR3 coding sequence is TGTGCCAGCAGCAGGACAGCCTCCTACGAGCAGTACTTC.

Comments on this clonotype: A read error may explain this, as a much larger clone is one base away. The chain is built from TRBV3-1 and TRBJ2-5; D not certain. There are 13 residues in the CDR3. The V end was cut by 3 bases, the J end by 2 bases, with 7 bases between. The V gene's germline CDR1 is LGHDT and CDR2 YNNKEL (reference sequence). CDR3 amino acids: CASSHQCQETQYF. The DNA of the CDR3 is TGTGCCAGCAGCCATCAGTGTCAAGAGACCCAGTACTTC.

Comments on this clonotype: The CDR3 carries no conserved terminal phenylalanine or tryptophan, so it likely arises from a read error. The DNA is left out, because the CDR3 cannot be placed on it with certainty; the CDR3 is given as TCRdb lists it. J is TRBJ2-3 and V is TRBV29-1; TRBD2 was called by the table and not checked on the DNA. A total of 12 residues make up the CDR3, ends included. The germline V gene has CDR1 SQVTM and CDR2 ANQGSEA. This CDR3 is CSVEDFKGTIGP.

This clonotype was seen more than once but under ten times. The chain recombines TRBV20-1 with TRBJ2-4, with a tentative D call TRBD2 (6 bases). The CDR3 extends over 13 amino acids. Germline CDR1 reads DFQATT; CDR2 reads SNEGSKA (reference sequence). Trimming shortened V by 3 bases and J by 2 bases, and 8 bases separated the two germline ends. The CDR3 bases are TGCAGTGCTAGCGGGGGAACCAAAAACATTCAGTACTTC. Protein sequence: CSASGGTKNIQYF.

In its sample, this clonotype ranks as medium-sized. The chain carries TRBV10-1 and TRBJ1-2, with a tentative D call TRBD1 (5 bases). CDR1 WNHNN and CDR2 SYGVQD come from the germline V gene (reference sequence). The length of the CDR3 is 17 residues. Trimming cost V 6 bases and J 5 bases, with 25 bases left between them. The CDR3 coding sequence is TGCGCCAGCAGGGGTCCTGACGAGGGGATGAAACTATATGGCTACACCTTC. This codes for CASRGPDEGMKLYGYTF.

This clonotype is labeled medium-sized (0.01 to 0.1%). A read error may produce the germline difference seen at one junction end. This sequence joins TRBV6-1 and TRBJ1-2; 7 bases match TRBD1. CDR1 MNHNS and CDR2 SASEGT come from the germline V gene. The CDR3 covers 15 residues. CDR3 DNA sequence: TGTGCCAGCAGTCGACAGGGAACCTATAACTACGGCTACACCTTC. This gives the protein CASSRQGTYNYGYTF.

In its sample, this clonotype was seen many times. This chain uses TRBV4-2 with TRBJ1-4; D not resolved. CDR1 and CDR2 (germline): LGHNA, YNFKEQ. V was trimmed by 6 bases and J by 5 bases, leaving 4 bases between them. The CDR3 has 11 residues. CDR3 nucleotides: TGTGCCAGCAGTACAAATGAAAAACTGTTTTTT. Encoded protein: CASSTNEKLFF.